The rows below give T cell receptor beta chains drawn from one sample of a study of OX40 agonist ivuxolimab in advanced cancers. Libraries were prepared by immunoSEQ multiplex PCR; TCRdb keeps only in-frame clonotypes and omits some of them. This sample has 40,000 to 60,000 clones, with about three quarters found just once. The sequencing used CD4+ or CD8+ T cells sorted from blood, collected in a trial of the OX40 agonist ivuxolimab. Receptors originate from an adult with an advanced solid tumor such as melanoma, head and neck, liver or kidney cancer. CDR3s include the opening cysteine and the closing phenylalanine or tryptophan. A D gene is named only where the DNA matches it firmly. A row's size may be missing; if present it is once, few, many or a size class.

>-|TRBV5-1|TRBJ1-5|-
TGCGCCAGCAGCTTGGGGGACATAAATAATCAGCCCCAGCATTTT
CASSLGDINNQPQHF
>-|TRBV28|TRBJ1-1|-
TGTGCCAGCAGTACTGGGATCATGAACACTGAAGCTTTCTTT
CASSTGIMNTEAFF
>-|TRBV5-1|TRBJ2-7|TRBD2
TGCGCCAGCAGCTTGTCCGGACTAGCGGGGAAACTTAACTACGAGCAGTACTTC
CASSLSGLAGKLNYEQYF
>-|TRBV10-1|TRBJ2-5|-
TGCGCCAGCAGCCGACAGTTACAAGAGACCCAGTACTTC
CASSRQLQETQYF
>once|TRBV5-1|TRBJ1-2|TRBD1
TGCGCCAGCAGCTCACAGGGGCTTCCACGTATTGGAGCTGGCTACACCTTC
CASSSQGLPRIGAGYTF
>-|TRBV5-6|TRBJ2-5|-
TGTGCCAGCAGCGGGTCGGGGACCCAGTACTTC
CASSGSGTQYF
>-|TRBV19|TRBJ2-1|TRBD2
TGTGCCACCGGAGGGACTAGCGGGTACAATGAGCAGTTCTTC
CATGGTSGYNEQFF
>-|TRBV11-2|TRBJ1-5|-
TGTGCCAGCAGCTTAGACAGGGAGGGTCAGCCCCAGCATTTT
CASSLDREGQPQHF
>-|TRBV7-7|TRBJ2-3|TRBD2
TGTGCCAGCAGCTTAGGGCTAGCGGGAGGCACAGATACGCAGTATTTT
CASSLGLAGGTDTQYF
>-|TRBV19|TRBJ2-1|TRBD2
TGTGCCAGTAGTATCGGGACTAGGTCAATCGTTGAGCAGTTCTTC
CASSIGTRSIVEQFF
>-|TRBV5-1|TRBJ2-3|TRBD2
TGCGCCAGCAGCTTGGGAGTAGCGGGGGTCACAGATACGCAGTATTTT
CASSLGVAGVTDTQYF
>-|TRBV27|TRBJ1-2|TRBD1
TGTGCCAGCAGCGGACAGGGTACTTTCTATGGCTACACCTTC
CASSGQGTFYGYTF
>-|TRBV7-2|TRBJ2-7|-
TGTGCCAGCAGCTTAGGGGGTACGGAGCAGTACTTC
CASSLGGTEQYF
>-|TRBV19|TRBJ1-5|-
TGTGCCAGTAGTGTGGGTAGGCCCAATCAGCCCCAGCATTTT
CASSVGRPNQPQHF
>-|TRBV7-2|TRBJ2-5|TRBD1
TGTGCCAGCAGCTTAGTAGGGACAGGACAAGAGACCCAGTACTTC
CASSLVGTGQETQYF
>-|TRBV7-9|TRBJ2-5|-
TGTGCCAGCAGCTTAACCGGAGAAGAGACCCAGTACTTC
CASSLTGEETQYF
>-|TRBV30|TRBJ2-7|TRBD2
TGTGCCTGGAGTATGCGCGGGAGTCTCTTCTTC
CAWSMRGSLFF
>few|TRBV9|TRBJ2-7|TRBD2
TGTGCCAGCAGCGCTAGCGGTTACGTCTACGAGCAGTACTTC
CASSASGYVYEQYF
>-|TRBV6-5|TRBJ1-2|-
TGTGCCAGCAGTTACTCCCCGGGGGGGGTAGGCTACACCTTC
CASSYSPGGVGYTF
>-|TRBV7-9|TRBJ1-4|-
TGTGCCAGCAGCCCCGCGGACTACCCAGATTTT
CASSPADYPDF
>-|TRBV18|TRBJ2-7|-
TGTGCCAGCTCACCACCGGTACAGGGTCGCTCCTACGAGCAGTACTTC
CASSPPVQGRSYEQYF
>few|TRBV11-3|TRBJ2-7|TRBD2
TGTGCCAGCAGCTCCTGGACTAGCGGGAACGAGCAGTACTTC
CASSSWTSGNEQYF
>-|TRBV19|TRBJ2-1|TRBD2
TGTGCCAGTAGTTCCACGGGACTAGCGGGAGTCAATGAGCAGTTCTTC
CASSSTGLAGVNEQFF
>-|TRBV18|TRBJ2-7|TRBD2
TGTGCCAGCTCACTTGGGACTAGCGGGAGTAGCTCCTACGAGCAGTACTTC
CASSLGTSGSSSYEQYF
>-|TRBV11-3|TRBJ2-3|-
TGTGCCAGCAGCTTAGGGCGGAGCACAGATACGCAGTATTTT
CASSLGRSTDTQYF
>-|TRBV6-5|TRBJ2-7|TRBD2
TGTGCCAGCAGCCCGAATCTAGCGGGAGGCTACGAGCAGTACTTC
CASSPNLAGGYEQYF
>once|TRBV11-2|TRBJ2-2|-
TGTGCCAGCAGCTTAGTACGGAACACCGGGGAGCTGTTTTTT
CASSLVRNTGELFF
>-|TRBV25-1|TRBJ1-5|-
TGTGCCAGCAGTGACCAGGGTGTAGGGCAGCCCCAGCATTTT
CASSDQGVGQPQHF
>-|TRBV6-1|TRBJ1-5|-
TGTGCCAGCAGTGACAGGGACCGAGGTCCCCAGCATTTT
CASSDRDRGPQHF
>-|TRBV7-9|TRBJ2-1|TRBD1
TGTGCCAGCAGCCTACCAATGGGACAGGTAATTGCGTACAATGAGCAGTTCTTC
CASSLPMGQVIAYNEQFF
>-|TRBV2|TRBJ1-4|TRBD1
TGTGCCAGCAGTGGGAACAGGGGAGATGAAAAACTGTTTTTT
CASSGNRGDEKLFF
>-|TRBV2|TRBJ2-1|-
TGTGCCAGCAGTGAAGCCCTAGGTGCGGGAGAAGGGGGCAATCAGTTCTTC
CASSEALGAGEGGNQFF
>once|TRBV14|TRBJ2-7|-
TGTGCCAGCAGCCACCCGTTGAGGAGATACGAGCAGTACTTC
CASSHPLRRYEQYF
>-|TRBV29-1|TRBJ2-3|TRBD1
TGCAGCGCGCGACAGGGGCCCTCTAGCACAGATACGCAGTATTTT
CSARQGPSSTDTQYF
>-|TRBV11-3|TRBJ2-3|-
TGTGCCAGCAGCCCACTCCCGCGGGGTCAAAGTACGGATACGCAGTATTTT
CASSPLPRGQSTDTQYF
>-|TRBV19|TRBJ1-1|-
TGTGCCAGTAGTAGAGAGTCGGGAAGGGGGACTGAAGCTTTCTTT
CASSRESGRGTEAFF
>-|TRBV6-1|TRBJ1-4|TRBD1
TGTGCCAGCAGTGAATATGGGACAGGGGATGAAAAACTGTTTTTT
CASSEYGTGDEKLFF
>-|TRBV29-1|TRBJ1-3|TRBD1
TGCAGCGTTGCAGGGGGTGGCGGAAACACCATATATTTT
CSVAGGGGNTIYF
>-|TRBV5-1|TRBJ1-6|TRBD1
TGCGCCAGCAGCTTGGGACAGGGCGTGAATTCACCCCTCCACTTT
CASSLGQGVNSPLHF
>few|TRBV5-1|TRBJ2-1|-
TGCGCCAGCCCCTCCGAGCCGGAGCAGTTCTTC
CASPSEPEQFF
>few|TRBV7-2|TRBJ2-7|TRBD2
TGTGCCAGCAGCTTAGTAAGTCTAGCGGGGGCCTACGAGCAGTACTTC
CASSLVSLAGAYEQYF
>-|TRBV5-1|TRBJ2-2|TRBD1
TGCGCCAGCAGCTTATCCGGGACAGGGGAAACCGGGGAGCTGTTTTTT
CASSLSGTGETGELFF
>-|TRBV2|TRBJ1-1|-
TGTGCCAGCAGAGAGGACAGCAAGAACACTGAAGCTTTCTTT
CASREDSKNTEAFF
>-|TRBV25-1|TRBJ2-2|-
TGTGCCAGCAGTTTAAGGGAATCCGGGGAGCTGTTTTTT
CASSLRESGELFF
>few|TRBV5-4|TRBJ1-1|TRBD1
TGTGCCAGCAGCACAGACAGGGCGAACACTGAAGCTTTCTTT
CASSTDRANTEAFF
>-|TRBV7-2|TRBJ2-4|-
TGTGCCAGCAGACAAGGGTCGGCCAAAAACATTCAGTACTTC
CASRQGSAKNIQYF
>-|TRBV7-2|TRBJ1-4|-
TGTGCCAGCAGCTTACAGGGGTCATCTAATGAAAAACTGTTTTTT
CASSLQGSSNEKLFF